Listed below are T cell receptor beta chains from one sample, sequenced in a study of cytomegalovirus exposure and HLA in healthy donors. Only in-frame clones appear in the TCRdb table, and some are missing; sequencing was by immunoSEQ multiplex PCR. Seen here are roughly 200,000 clones, about 80% observed once, and the top ten hold around 2.8%. Sequences were obtained from PBMCs. The receptors stem from a woman younger than 35 in good health and CMV-seropositive. Each CDR3 is given with its conserved first and last residue. D genes are given only for firm matches. Clone size is given for some rows only: seen once, a few or many times, or a class if the clone is expanded.

j_call d_call clone_size v_call cdr3_nt cdr3_aa
TRBJ1-6 . . TRBV18 TGTGCCAGCTCCCAGGGGCCCTCCTTGGATTCACCCCTCCACTTT CASSQGPSLDSPLHF
TRBJ2-7 . . TRBV5-6 TGTGCCAGCAGCCCATGGACGCAGGGGTACGAGCAGTACTTC CASSPWTQGYEQYF
TRBJ2-7 . many TRBV25-1 TGTGCCAGCAGGAAGACTGATGCCTACGAGCAGTACTTC CASRKTDAYEQYF
TRBJ2-1 TRBD2 . TRBV6-5 TGTGCCAGCAGTTACCAAGTTAGCGGGGTCCACAATGAGCAGTTCTTC CASSYQVSGVHNEQFF
TRBJ1-1 . . TRBV9 TGTGCCAGCAGCGTAGTCCCAGATATGAACACTGAAGCTTTCTTT CASSVVPDMNTEAFF
TRBJ2-1 . . TRBV2 TGTGCCAGCAGCACAGGGTGGGATGAGCAGTTCTTC CASSTGWDEQFF
TRBJ2-3 . . TRBV2 TGTGCCACCCCGGGACACAGTGGTCCAGATACGCAGTATTTT CATPGHSGPDTQYF
TRBJ1-4 . . TRBV5-4 TGTGCCAGCAGCCCGCCGGGAGGTGCTAATGAAAAACTGTTTTTT CASSPPGGANEKLFF
TRBJ1-5 . once TRBV7-8 TGTGCCAGCAGCTATACAGAGAGCAATCAGCCCCAGCATTTT CASSYTESNQPQHF
TRBJ1-2 . few TRBV11-2 TGTGCCAGCACCTCAAGCGGGCCCTATGGCTACACCTTC CASTSSGPYGYTF
TRBJ2-5 . few TRBV5-1 TGCGCCAGCAGCTTGTCGAGCCTCCAAGAGACCCAGTACTTC CASSLSSLQETQYF
TRBJ1-2 . . TRBV5-1 TGCGCCAGCAGCTTCGGACAGAGCCCTTATGGCTACACCTTC CASSFGQSPYGYTF
TRBJ1-6 . . TRBV12-5 TGTGCTAGTACCGCTTCGGAGGTCAATAATTCACCCCTCCACTTT CASTASEVNNSPLHF
TRBJ1-4 TRBD1 . TRBV25-1 TGTGCCAGCAGTGATATTGGACAGGACGAAAAACTGTTTTTT CASSDIGQDEKLFF
TRBJ1-6 . . TRBV7-9 TGTGCCAGCAGCTTAGTTGCAGGGCCAAATTCACCCCTCCACTTT CASSLVAGPNSPLHF
TRBJ2-7 . few TRBV5-6 TGTGCCAGCAGCCCAGGACTCATCTACGAGCAGTACTTC CASSPGLIYEQYF
TRBJ1-6 TRBD1 . TRBV13 TGTGCCAGCAGCCCCCTGGCGGGAGGGGGCGACGATTCACCCCTCCACTTT CASSPLAGGGDDSPLHF
TRBJ1-6 TRBD1 . TRBV4-1 TGCGCCAGCAGCCAAGCGGGACAGGGTAATTCACCCCTCCACTTT CASSQAGQGNSPLHF
TRBJ2-1 . . TRBV6-1 TGTGCCAGCAGTGTTGAGGGAGAGGGAAACAATGAGCAGTTCTTC CASSVEGEGNNEQFF
TRBJ2-5 TRBD1 . TRBV5-4 TGTGCCAGCAGTTGGGCAGGGGGCTTTAGGGAGACCCAGTACTTC CASSWAGGFRETQYF
TRBJ1-1 TRBD1 . TRBV7-8 TGTGCCAGCAGCTCCGACAGGGCCAACACTGAAGCTTTCTTT CASSSDRANTEAFF